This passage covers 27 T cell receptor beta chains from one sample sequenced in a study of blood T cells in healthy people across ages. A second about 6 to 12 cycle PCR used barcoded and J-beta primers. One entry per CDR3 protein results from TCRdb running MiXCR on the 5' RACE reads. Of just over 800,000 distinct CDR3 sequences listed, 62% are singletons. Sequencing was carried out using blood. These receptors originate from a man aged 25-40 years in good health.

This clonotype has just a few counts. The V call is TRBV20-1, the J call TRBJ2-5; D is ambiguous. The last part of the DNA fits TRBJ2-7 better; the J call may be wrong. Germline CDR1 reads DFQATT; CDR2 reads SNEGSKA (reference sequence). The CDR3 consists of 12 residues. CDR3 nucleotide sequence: TGCAGTGCCCCGGACGCGACCTACGAGCAGTACTTC. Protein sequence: CSAPDATYEQYF.

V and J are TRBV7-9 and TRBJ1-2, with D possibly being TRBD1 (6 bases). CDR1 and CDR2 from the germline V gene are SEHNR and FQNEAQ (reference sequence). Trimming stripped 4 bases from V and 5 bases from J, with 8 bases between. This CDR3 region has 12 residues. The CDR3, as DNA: TGTGCCAGCAGCTCGGGGGCTTATGGCTACACCTTC. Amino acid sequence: CASSSGAYGYTF.

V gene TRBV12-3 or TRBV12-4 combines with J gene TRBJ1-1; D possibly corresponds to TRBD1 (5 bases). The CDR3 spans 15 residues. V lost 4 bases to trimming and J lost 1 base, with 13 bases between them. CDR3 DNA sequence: TGTGCCAGCAGTTGGGGGTTGGCACGGAACACTGAAGCTTTCTTT. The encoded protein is CASSWGLARNTEAFF.

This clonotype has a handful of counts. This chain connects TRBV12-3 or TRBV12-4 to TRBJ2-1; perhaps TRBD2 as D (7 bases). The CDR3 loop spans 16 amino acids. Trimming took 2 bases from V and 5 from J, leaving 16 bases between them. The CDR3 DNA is TGTGCCAGCAGTTTAATCGGGGGGCCTCCGAACAATGAGCAGTTCTTC. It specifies CASSLIGGPPNNEQFF.

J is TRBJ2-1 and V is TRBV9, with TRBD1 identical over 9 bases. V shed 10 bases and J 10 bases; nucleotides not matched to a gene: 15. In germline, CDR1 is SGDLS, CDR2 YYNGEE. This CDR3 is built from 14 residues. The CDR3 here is CAGTPGQGPNEQFF. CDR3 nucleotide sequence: TGTGCCGGCACCCCGGGACAGGGACCAAACGAGCAGTTCTTC. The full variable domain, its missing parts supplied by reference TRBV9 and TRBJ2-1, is DSGVTQTPKHLITATGQRVTLRCSPRSGDLSVYWYQQSLDQGLQFLIQYYNGEERAKGNILERFSAQQFPDLHSELNLSSLELGDSALYFCAGTPGQGPNEQFFGPGTRLTVL.

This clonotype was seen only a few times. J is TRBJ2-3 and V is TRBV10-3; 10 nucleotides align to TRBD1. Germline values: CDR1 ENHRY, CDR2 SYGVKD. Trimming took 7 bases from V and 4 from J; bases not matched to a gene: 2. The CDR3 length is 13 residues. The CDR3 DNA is TGTGCCATCATGGACAGGGGGGCAGATACGCAGTATTTT. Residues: CAIMDRGADTQYF.

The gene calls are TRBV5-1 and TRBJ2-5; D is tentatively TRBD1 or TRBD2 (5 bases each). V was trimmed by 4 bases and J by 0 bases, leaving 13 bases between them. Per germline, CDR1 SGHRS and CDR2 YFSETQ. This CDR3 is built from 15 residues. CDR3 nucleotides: TGCGCCAGCAGCCCCATGAGGGGCAACCAAGAGACCCAGTACTTC. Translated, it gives CASSPMRGNQETQYF. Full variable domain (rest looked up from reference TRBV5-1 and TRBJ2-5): KAGVTQTPRYLIKTRGQQVTLSCSPISGHRSVSWYQQTPGQGLQFLFEYFSETQRNKGNFPGRFSGRQFSNSRSEMNVSTLELGDSALYLCASSPMRGNQETQYFGPGTRLLVL.

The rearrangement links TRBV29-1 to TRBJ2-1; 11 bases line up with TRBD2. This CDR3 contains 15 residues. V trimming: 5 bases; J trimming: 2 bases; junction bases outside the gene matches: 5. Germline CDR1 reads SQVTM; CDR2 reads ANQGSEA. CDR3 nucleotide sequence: TGCAGCGTTTTTCCTAGCGGGGGGACCTACAATGAGCAGTTCTTC. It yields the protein CSVFPSGGTYNEQFF.

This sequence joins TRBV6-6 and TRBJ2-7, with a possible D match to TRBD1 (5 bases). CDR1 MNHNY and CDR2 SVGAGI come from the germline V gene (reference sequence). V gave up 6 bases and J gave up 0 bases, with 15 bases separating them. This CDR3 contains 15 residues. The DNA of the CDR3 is TGTGCCAGCAGACGCTACGACAGCCCCTCCTACGAGCAGTACTTC. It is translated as CASRRYDSPSYEQYF.

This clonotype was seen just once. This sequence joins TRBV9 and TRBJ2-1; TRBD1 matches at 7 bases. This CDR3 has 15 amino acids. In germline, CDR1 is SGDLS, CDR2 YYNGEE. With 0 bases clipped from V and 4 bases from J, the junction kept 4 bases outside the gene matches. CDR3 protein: CASSVGQGVYNEQFF. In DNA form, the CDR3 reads TGTGCCAGCAGCGTAGGGCAGGGGGTTTACAATGAGCAGTTCTTC.

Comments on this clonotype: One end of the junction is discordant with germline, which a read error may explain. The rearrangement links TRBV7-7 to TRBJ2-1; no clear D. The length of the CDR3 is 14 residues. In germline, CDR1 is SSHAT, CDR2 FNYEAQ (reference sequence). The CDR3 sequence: CASSPEGWYNEQFF. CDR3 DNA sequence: TGTGCTAGCAGCCCTGAAGGGTGGTACAATGAGCAGTTCTTC.

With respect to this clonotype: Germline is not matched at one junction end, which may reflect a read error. CDR3 sequence reads: CSARATGKDTQSF. The CDR3 bases are TGCAGTGCTAGGGCTACAGGGAAGGATACGCAGTCTTTT. V gene TRBV20-1 combines with J gene TRBJ2-3; weak D call: TRBD1 (6 bases). The CDR3 is made up of 13 amino acids. Germline V gene sequence: CDR1 DFQATT, CDR2 SNEGSKA (reference sequence).

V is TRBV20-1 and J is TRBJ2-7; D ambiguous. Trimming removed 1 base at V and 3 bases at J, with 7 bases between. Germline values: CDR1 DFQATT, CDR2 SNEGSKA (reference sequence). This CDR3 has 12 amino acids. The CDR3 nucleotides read TGCAGTGCTAGAGTTTCCTACTACGAGCAGTACTTC. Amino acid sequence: CSARVSYYEQYF.

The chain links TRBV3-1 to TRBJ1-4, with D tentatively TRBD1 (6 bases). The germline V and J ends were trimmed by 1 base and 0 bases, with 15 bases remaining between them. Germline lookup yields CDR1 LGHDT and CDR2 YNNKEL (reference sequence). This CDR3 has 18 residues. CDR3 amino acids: CASSQVLGGLATNEKLFF. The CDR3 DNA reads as TGTGCCAGCAGCCAAGTTTTAGGGGGGCTTGCAACTAATGAAAAACTGTTTTTT.

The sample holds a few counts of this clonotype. The CDR3 DNA reads as TGCAGTGCCCACCCGAGCGGGACTTACTATGGCTACACCTTC. Protein product: CSAHPSGTYYGYTF. The chain combines TRBV20-1 with TRBJ1-2; maybe TRBD1 (5 bases). The V gene lost 6 bases and the J gene lost 3 bases, with 17 bases spanning the gap. This CDR3 region has 14 residues. Per the germline V gene, CDR1 is DFQATT and CDR2 is SNEGSKA (reference sequence).

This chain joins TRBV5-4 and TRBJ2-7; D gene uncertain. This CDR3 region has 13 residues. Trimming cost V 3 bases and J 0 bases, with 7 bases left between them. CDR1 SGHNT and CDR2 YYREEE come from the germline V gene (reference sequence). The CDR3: CASSSVLSYEQYF. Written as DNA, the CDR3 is TGTGCCAGCAGCTCGGTTCTCTCCTACGAGCAGTACTTC.

This CDR3 is CASTGTGIANYGYTF. The CDR3 region has the DNA TGTGCCAGCACGGGGACAGGGATAGCTAACTATGGCTACACCTTC. This rearrangement joins TRBV2 to TRBJ1-2; TRBD1 agrees at 9 bases. The germline CDR1 and CDR2 sequences are SNHLY and FYNNEI. The CDR3 spans 15 residues. The V gene end was trimmed by 7 bases and the J gene end by 0 bases; junction bases not matched to a gene: 6.

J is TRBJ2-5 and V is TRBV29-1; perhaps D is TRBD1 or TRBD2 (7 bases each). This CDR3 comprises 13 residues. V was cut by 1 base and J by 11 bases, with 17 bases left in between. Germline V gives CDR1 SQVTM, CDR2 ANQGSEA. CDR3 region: CSVEGGRGREQYF. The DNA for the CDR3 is TGCAGCGTTGAAGGGGGCAGGGGGAGGGAGCAGTACTTC.

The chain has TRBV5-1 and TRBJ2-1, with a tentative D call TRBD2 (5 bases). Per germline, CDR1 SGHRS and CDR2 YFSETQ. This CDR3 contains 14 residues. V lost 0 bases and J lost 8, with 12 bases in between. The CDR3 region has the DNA TGCGCCAGCAGCTTGGGTTCGGGAAATTATGAGCAGTTCTTC. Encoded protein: CASSLGSGNYEQFF. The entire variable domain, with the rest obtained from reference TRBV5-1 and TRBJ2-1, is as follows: KAGVTQTPRYLIKTRGQQVTLSCSPISGHRSVSWYQQTPGQGLQFLFEYFSETQRNKGNFPGRFSGRQFSNSRSEMNVSTLELGDSALYLCASSLGSGNYEQFFGPGTRLTVL.

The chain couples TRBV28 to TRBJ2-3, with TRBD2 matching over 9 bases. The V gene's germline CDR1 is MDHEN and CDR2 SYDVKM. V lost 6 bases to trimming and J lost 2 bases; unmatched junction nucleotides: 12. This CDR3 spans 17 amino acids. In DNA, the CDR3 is TGTGCCAGCAGCCGGAAAGGGCTAGCGGGGTACACAGATACGCAGTATTTT. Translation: CASSRKGLAGYTDTQYF.

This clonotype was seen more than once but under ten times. The CDR3 DNA reads as TGTGCCAGCAGTCTAACAGGAACGCACGGCTACACCTTC. It is translated as CASSLTGTHGYTF. V usage is TRBV27 and J usage is TRBJ1-2, with a tentative D call TRBD1 (5 bases). Germline assignment: CDR1 MNHEY and CDR2 SMNVEV (reference sequence). The length of the CDR3 is 13 residues. The V and J ends lost 5 bases and 8 bases respectively, with 15 bases between them.

This CDR3 reads CSAREPGQGSTEAFF. The CDR3 DNA reads as TGCAGTGCTAGAGAGCCGGGACAGGGGTCCACTGAAGCTTTCTTT. The chain is built from TRBV20-1 and TRBJ1-1; TRBD1 agrees at 10 bases. This CDR3 has 15 amino acids. With 0 bases clipped from V and 4 bases from J, the junction kept 5 bases outside the gene matches. Germline loops: CDR1 DFQATT, CDR2 SNEGSKA (reference sequence).

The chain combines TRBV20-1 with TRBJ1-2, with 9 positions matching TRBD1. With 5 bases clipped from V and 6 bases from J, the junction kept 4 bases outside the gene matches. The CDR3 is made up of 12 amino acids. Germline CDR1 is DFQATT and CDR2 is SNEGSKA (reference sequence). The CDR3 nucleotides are TGCAGTGCTGGGGACAGGGCCCATGGCTACACCTTC. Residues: CSAGDRAHGYTF.

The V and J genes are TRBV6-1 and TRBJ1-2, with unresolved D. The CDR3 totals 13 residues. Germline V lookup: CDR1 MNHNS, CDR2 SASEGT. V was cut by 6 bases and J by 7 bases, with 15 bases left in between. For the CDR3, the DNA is TGTGCCAGCAGCCCCGGGCCCGGCGGTGGCTACACCTTC. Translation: CASSPGPGGGYTF.

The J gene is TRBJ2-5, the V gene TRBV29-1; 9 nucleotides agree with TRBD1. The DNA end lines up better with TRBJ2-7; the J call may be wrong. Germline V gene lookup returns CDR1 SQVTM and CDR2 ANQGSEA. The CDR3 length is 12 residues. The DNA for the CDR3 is TGCAGCGTACCGGGACAGGGATCCGAGCAGTACTTC. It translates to CSVPGQGSEQYF.

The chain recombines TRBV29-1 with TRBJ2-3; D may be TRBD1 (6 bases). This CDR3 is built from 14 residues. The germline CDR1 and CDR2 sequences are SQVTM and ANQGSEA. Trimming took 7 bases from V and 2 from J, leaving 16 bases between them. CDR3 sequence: CSAADRIATDTQYF. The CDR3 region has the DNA TGCAGCGCAGCCGACAGGATTGCCACAGATACGCAGTATTTT.

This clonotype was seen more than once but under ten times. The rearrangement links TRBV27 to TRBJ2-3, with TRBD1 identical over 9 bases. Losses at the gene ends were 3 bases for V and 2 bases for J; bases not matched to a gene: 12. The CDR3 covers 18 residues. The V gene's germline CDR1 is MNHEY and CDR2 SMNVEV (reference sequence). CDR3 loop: CASSFLGQGGSSTDTQYF. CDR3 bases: TGTGCCAGCAGTTTTCTGGGACAGGGTGGATCTTCCACAGATACGCAGTATTTT.